The entry that follows covers one TCR beta chain sequence. This clonotype showed up many times. Its antigen is currently not known. Base qualities are missing; no much larger clone stands one base away. The data were obtained in a study of spatial heterogeneity in lung cancer (dated by TCRdb to between 2017 and 2020). Study-wide context: Beta-chain transcripts were consistently detected in greater numbers than alpha-chain transcripts, which likely reflects a higher abundance of beta-chain transcripts. In the raw uncorrected reads, each unique combination of TCR and UMI appeared more than ten times on average. The study linked features of the TCR repertoire to counts of nonsynonymous mutations, which were determined by whole-exome sequencing of tumor tissue. In non-small cell lung cancer, the study quantitatively compared TCR alpha and beta repertoires across several tumor regions, matched nontumor lung, and blood. Both alpha and beta chains were TCR-sequenced in samples taken at surgery, namely 220 tumor regions, under 80 matched nontumor lung samples and some 53 PBMC samples. The study at large found these results: Ubiquitous expanded tumor TCRs showed up in blood more often at tumor resection than at routine follow-up. Additional single-cell paired TCR alpha and beta sequencing was considered necessary to confirm, at a functional level, the hypothesis that regional TCRs recognize regional mutations.

V and J are truncated by 6 bases and 4 bases respectively, leaving an intervening sequence of 16 bases. CDR3 length: 14 amino acids, cysteine to phenylalanine. This entry keeps only the CDR3 DNA: 42 bases, framed from base 1. Sample time point, as interpreted from the label and publication: sample taken at primary tumor resection. For TCR sequencing, whole RNA was extracted from tumor and nontumor lung tissue, or from cryopreserved PBMC samples, and no cell sorting was done. The donors were 70 or so patients from the lung TRACERx cohort who had early-stage, untreated non-small cell lung cancer. Only patients for whom sufficient RNA was available from at least two tumor regions were selected for TCR sequencing. The library relied on 5' RACE. TCRdb records NextSeq 500 as the sequencer. To allow correction of PCR and sequencing errors, the TCR library protocol tagged every TCR cDNA molecule with a unique molecular identifier. The paper's processing steps were these. TCR identification, UMI-based error correction and CDR3 extraction were all carried out with Decombinator tools. Expanded TCRs were defined as those above a frequency of 2 per 1,000, corresponding to the top 1% of the tumor frequency distribution. Rényi diversity was computed with the R vegan package after subsampling each repertoire 100 times to 5,000 TCRs. CDR3 similarity networks were constructed using string-kernel similarity of amino acid triplets, with links drawn between CDR3s whose pairwise similarity was above 0.82. TCRdb reprocessing: public reads trimmed at Q25 with fastp, clones called with MiXCR, in-frame beta chains kept. When rows share a CDR3 protein, they turn into one entry using the most common DNA and genes. What appears here as the V and J calls and clone size reflects TCRdb's work, not the paper's. The sample table lists fewer than 4,500 distinct CDR3 sequences, approximately 16% of them with a count of one. The top ten hold 72% of the sample.

The source was PBMCs, collected at surgery. The rearrangement joined TRBV12-3 or TRBV12-4 to TRBJ2-7; possibly the D gene is TRBD1, per 5 matching bases. This receptor was obtained from a male donor with early-stage non-small cell lung cancer. The CDR3 reads as follows: CASSHRRRTYEQYF. The DNA sequence is as follows: TGTGCCAGCAGCCACAGACGGCGGACATACGAGCAGTACTTC.